A single sample gave rise to the 30 T cell receptor beta chains below, sequenced in a study of graft-versus-host responses after intestinal transplantation. These receptors are not linked to any known antigen. Data came from immunoSEQ multiplex PCR; TCRdb stores just in-frame clones and leaves some out. The data contain under 100,000 clones, roughly four fifths of them seen just once; the ten biggest clones take up approximately 0.78%. The sample was unstimulated CD4+ T cells sorted from spleen or lymph node cells, taken before intestinal transplant. The receptors shown here come from a human donor who received an intestinal transplant.

The genes are TRBV5-1 and TRBJ2-3; 10 bases match TRBD2. The V gene end was trimmed by 5 bases and the J gene end by 5 bases; junction bases not matched to a gene: 5. The CDR3 is 14 residues long. CDR1 SGHRS and CDR2 YFSETQ come from the germline V gene. For the CDR3, the DNA is TGCGCCAGCAGTCTAGCGGGAGTGGGAGATACGCAGTATTTT. It is translated as CASSLAGVGDTQYF.

The chain recombines TRBV5-5 with TRBJ1-1; D possibly corresponds to TRBD1 (5 bases). The V end was cut by 4 bases, the J end by 8 bases, with 12 bases between. The length of the CDR3 is 12 residues. The germline V gene has CDR1 SGHKS and CDR2 YYEKEE (reference sequence). The CDR3 DNA is TGTGCCAGCAGCCCGACGGACATAGAAGCTTTCTTT. Amino acid sequence: CASSPTDIEAFF.

This rearrangement joins TRBV5-1 to TRBJ2-5; TRBD2 might be the D (6 bases). This CDR3 spans 14 amino acids. The V and J ends lost 2 bases and 1 base respectively, with 9 bases between them. CDR1 is SGHRS and CDR2 is YFSETQ in the germline V gene. The CDR3 DNA follows: TGCGCCAGCAGCTTCGGAGGGTTCCAAGAGACCCAGTACTTC. Its protein product is CASSFGGFQETQYF.

This chain uses TRBV5-5 with TRBJ1-1, with no clear D. Germline loops: CDR1 SGHKS, CDR2 YYEKEE (reference sequence). This CDR3 is 14 amino acids long. Trimming pared 4 bases from V and 0 bases from J, leaving 10 bases between. CDR3 sequence: CASSQRTVNTEAFF. The CDR3, as DNA: TGTGCCAGCAGCCAGCGTACGGTGAACACTGAAGCTTTCTTT.

A single count supports this clone. The V gene is TRBV14, the J gene TRBJ2-5; tentative D call: TRBD2 (5 bases). Germline CDR1 is SGHDN and CDR2 is FVKESK. The CDR3 has 14 residues. Trimming removed 1 base from V and 5 bases from J, with 11 bases in between. The CDR3 DNA reads as TGTGCCAGCAGCCAAGGCCGGAGGTCTGAGACCCAGTACTTC. Translation gives CASSQGRRSETQYF.

This rearrangement joins TRBV28 to TRBJ2-2; D perhaps matches TRBD2 (6 bases). Germline V gene lookup returns CDR1 MDHEN and CDR2 SYDVKM. V gave up 5 bases and J gave up 5 bases, with 15 bases separating them. The CDR3 length is 15 residues. CDR3 coding DNA: TGTGCCAGCAGTGGAGGGAGAGGGAGAACCGGGGAGCTGTTTTTT. It yields the protein CASSGGRGRTGELFF.

The chain combines TRBV5-1 with TRBJ2-3; no reliable D call. V shed 5 bases and J shed 2 bases, with 15 bases lying between them. CDR1 and CDR2 from the germline V gene are SGHRS and YFSETQ. CDR3 length: 15 amino acids. The CDR3 sequence: CASSPRPLPTDTQYF. The CDR3 DNA reads as TGCGCCAGCAGTCCTAGACCGTTACCCACAGATACGCAGTATTTT.

J is TRBJ1-3 and V is TRBV9, with D unresolved. Trimming took 4 bases from V and 4 from J, leaving 18 bases between them. This CDR3 spans 16 amino acids. CDR1 SGDLS and CDR2 YYNGEE come from the germline V gene. The CDR3: CASSSGGPRGGNTIYF. The DNA for the CDR3 is TGTGCCAGCAGCTCGGGAGGGCCCCGTGGAGGAAACACCATATATTTT.

With regard to this clone: The same CDR3 is also encoded by other DNA sequences in this sample. The rearrangement joins TRBV6-5 to TRBJ1-2, with 9 bases lining up with TRBD1. V lost 3 bases, J lost 2 bases, and 4 bases stayed unmatched. CDR3 length equals 15 residues. Germline CDR1 and CDR2: MNHEY and SVGAGI. CDR3 region: CASSYGQGSNYGYTF. In nucleotides, the CDR3 is TGTGCCAGCAGTTATGGACAGGGGTCGAACTATGGCTACACCTTC.

The J gene is TRBJ2-3, the V gene TRBV9, with 9 bases identical to TRBD2. CDR3 length: 14 amino acids. The J segment lost 3 bases and the V segment lost 3 bases, leaving 2 bases of the junction unmatched. CDR1 SGDLS and CDR2 YYNGEE come from the germline V gene. As DNA, the CDR3 is TGTGCCAGCAGCGGTAGCGGGGGAACAGATACGCAGTATTTT. The encoded protein is CASSGSGGTDTQYF.

This rearrangement joins TRBV2 to TRBJ1-5; 7 bases are a match to TRBD1. The germline V gene has CDR1 SNHLY and CDR2 FYNNEI. Trimming removed 4 bases from V and 3 bases from J; junction bases left unmatched: 3. The CDR3 runs 14 residues. The chain's CDR3 is CASSGQGNNQPQHF. The CDR3 DNA is TGTGCCAGCAGTGGACAGGGCAACAATCAGCCCCAGCATTTT.

The J gene is TRBJ2-5, the V gene TRBV18, with D possibly matching TRBD2 (6 bases). The germline V gene encodes CDR1 KGHSH and CDR2 LQKENI. This CDR3 has 14 amino acids. V lost 3 bases to trimming and J lost 3 bases, with 11 bases between them. The CDR3: CASSPEGTEETQYF. CDR3 nucleotides: TGTGCCAGCTCACCGGAGGGTACTGAAGAGACCCAGTACTTC. The whole variable domain, filled in from reference TRBV18 and TRBJ2-5, reads NAGVMQNPRHLVRRRGQEARLRCSPMKGHSHVYWYRQLPEEGLKFMVYLQKENIIDESGMPKERFSAEFPKEGPSILRIQQVVRGDSAAYFCASSPEGTEETQYFGPGTRLLVL.

The rearrangement uses TRBV6-7 and TRBJ2-3; a possible D gene is TRBD2 (5 bases). TRBV6-7 is classed as an ORF, of uncertain function. Trimming took 1 base from V and 2 from J, leaving 13 bases between them. The CDR3 sequence is 16 residues long. CDR3 in amino acids: CASSYFLARTTDTQYF. The CDR3 DNA sequence: TGTGCCAGCAGTTACTTTTTAGCGAGGACCACAGATACGCAGTATTTT.

The chain links TRBV11-2 to TRBJ1-2, with 12 bases identical to TRBD1. This CDR3 is built from 17 residues. V trimming: 3 bases; J trimming: 6 bases; junction bases outside the gene matches: 11. Germline CDR1 SGHAT, CDR2 FQNNGV. CDR3 residues: CASSLTGTGGGRNGYTF. CDR3 DNA: TGTGCCAGCAGCTTGACCGGGACAGGGGGCGGTCGGAATGGCTACACCTTC.

This clone was observed once. The chain employs TRBV2 and TRBJ2-3, with D maybe TRBD2 (5 bases). V lost 5 bases, J lost 2 bases, and 11 bases lay in between. The CDR3 extends over 14 amino acids. Per germline, CDR1 SNHLY and CDR2 FYNNEI. CDR3 region: CASSLILVTDTQYF. The CDR3 DNA sequence: TGTGCCAGCAGTCTTATACTAGTCACAGATACGCAGTATTTT.

The chain couples TRBV28 to TRBJ2-5; D is possibly TRBD1 (7 bases). Germline CDR1 and CDR2: MDHEN and SYDVKM. Trimming removed 1 base at V and 1 base at J, with 13 bases between. This CDR3 is built from 16 residues. CDR3 nucleotides: TGTGCCAGCAGTTTATCAGGCAGGGGGGCCCAAGAGACCCAGTACTTC. Its protein is CASSLSGRGAQETQYF.

The V and J genes are TRBV9 and TRBJ2-1, with 7 bases matching TRBD1. Germline assignment: CDR1 SGDLS and CDR2 YYNGEE. The CDR3 extends over 13 amino acids. J lost 2 bases, V lost 7 bases, and 3 bases had no gene match. CDR3 loop: CASSTGTYNEQFF. The CDR3, as DNA: TGTGCCAGCTCGACAGGGACCTACAATGAGCAGTTCTTC.

The genes are TRBV6-5 and TRBJ2-5; 7 bases are shared with TRBD1. Trimming removed 4 bases from V and 0 bases from J; junction bases left unmatched: 8. This CDR3 has 16 residues. Germline V CDR1 and CDR2: MNHEY, SVGAGI. CDR3 protein: CASSSGQASNQETQYF. The CDR3 nucleotides are TGTGCCAGCAGTTCTGGACAGGCTTCCAACCAAGAGACCCAGTACTTC.

This chain joins TRBV5-1 and TRBJ2-2, with 14 bases identical to TRBD2. Germline values: CDR1 SGHRS, CDR2 YFSETQ. The CDR3 spans 16 residues. After removal of 4 bases from V and 3 bases from J, the junction contained 2 bases not matched to a gene. The CDR3 nucleotides are TGCGCCAGCAGCAGGACTAGCGGGAGGTACACCGGGGAGCTGTTTTTT. Protein product: CASSRTSGRYTGELFF. The full variable domain, with the rest looked up from reference TRBV5-1 and TRBJ2-2, is KAGVTQTPRYLIKTRGQQVTLSCSPISGHRSVSWYQQTPGQGLQFLFEYFSETQRNKGNFPGRFSGRQFSNSRSEMNVSTLELGDSALYLCASSRTSGRYTGELFFGEGSRLTVL.

The V gene is TRBV2, the J gene TRBJ2-5; 12 nucleotides line up with TRBD2. CDR3 length equals 16 residues. V lost 7 bases to trimming and J lost 2 bases; unmatched junction nucleotides: 8. Germline-derived CDR1 and CDR2 are SNHLY and FYNNEI. The CDR3 loop is CASILVTSGGQETQYF. CDR3 DNA: TGTGCCAGCATCCTCGTGACTAGCGGGGGTCAAGAGACCCAGTACTTC.

The rearrangement links TRBV11-3 to TRBJ2-1, with 11 positions matching TRBD2. V trimming: 4 bases; J trimming: 2 bases; junction bases outside the gene matches: 1. Germline CDR1 and CDR2: SGHNT and YENEEA. This CDR3 has 15 residues. CDR3 sequence (DNA): TGTGCCAGCAGCTCACTAGCGGGGGCCTACAATGAGCAGTTCTTC. Protein product: CASSSLAGAYNEQFF. The whole variable domain, remainder taken from reference TRBV11-3 and TRBJ2-1, is EAGVVQSPRYKIIEKKQPVAFWCNPISGHNTLYWYLQNLGQGPELLIRYENEEAVDDSQLPKDRFSAERLKGVDSTLKIQPAELGDSAVYLCASSSLAGAYNEQFFGPGTRLTVL.

The genes are TRBV5-1 and TRBJ2-5; TRBD2 matches at 16 bases. The CDR3 is 17 residues long. Germline V lookup: CDR1 SGHRS, CDR2 YFSETQ. V lost 0 bases and J lost 5; bases outside the gene matches: 4. The CDR3 DNA sequence: TGCGCCAGCAGCTTGGCAGGGACTAGCGGGGGGGCGGAGACCCAGTACTTC. It yields the protein CASSLAGTSGGAETQYF.

This chain joins TRBV4-1 and TRBJ2-5, with 13 bases aligning to TRBD2. The ends lost 5 bases at V and 5 bases at J; junction bases unmatched: 5. Germline CDR1 and CDR2: MGHRA and YSYEKL. The CDR3 is 15 residues long. CDR3 sequence reads: CASSTTSGGFETQYF. The DNA of the CDR3 is TGCGCCAGCAGCACGACTAGCGGGGGGTTCGAGACCCAGTACTTC.

In this sample, this clone turned up a few times. The chain employs TRBV6-1 and TRBJ1-3; 9 bases line up with TRBD1. The J segment lost 2 bases and the V segment lost 6 bases, leaving 5 bases of the junction unmatched. CDR3 length equals 15 residues. Germline V gene data show CDR1 as MNHNS and CDR2 as SASEGT. The CDR3 reads CASSLGQGAGNTIYF. In nucleotides, the CDR3 is TGTGCCAGCAGCCTGGGACAGGGCGCTGGAAACACCATATATTTT.

V usage is TRBV19 and J usage is TRBJ1-2, with 8 positions matching TRBD1. CDR1 is LNHDA and CDR2 is SQIVND in the germline V gene (reference sequence). V trimming: 5 bases; J trimming: 8 bases; junction bases outside the gene matches: 7. The CDR3 extends over 13 amino acids. CDR3 sequence reads: CASSGRTGRGYTF. In nucleotides, the CDR3 is TGTGCCAGTAGTGGCCGGACAGGGAGAGGCTACACCTTC.

This chain joins TRBV7-9 and TRBJ2-4; D might be TRBD2 (5 bases). V lost 1 base and J 0 bases, leaving 7 bases between the germline ends. The CDR3 sequence is 15 residues long. Germline V lookup: CDR1 SEHNR, CDR2 FQNEAQ (reference sequence). The CDR3 DNA reads TGTGCCAGCAGCTTAGTAGAGGGAGCCAAAAACATTCAGTACTTC. Its translation is CASSLVEGAKNIQYF.

The J gene is TRBJ2-5, the V gene TRBV9, with TRBD2 matching 10 bases. Germline V CDR1 and CDR2: SGDLS, YYNGEE. The CDR3 has 15 amino acids. V lost 2 bases to trimming and J lost 5 bases; unmatched junction nucleotides: 6. CDR3 sequence reads: CASSVSGGAFETQYF. CDR3 in DNA: TGTGCCAGCAGCGTCAGCGGGGGGGCCTTTGAGACCCAGTACTTC.

The chain recombines TRBV2 with TRBJ2-5; 9 bases align to TRBD2. The ends lost 11 bases at V and 4 bases at J; junction bases unmatched: 17. CDR1 is SNHLY, CDR2 FYNNEI, per germline. This CDR3 has 16 amino acids. The CDR3: CASSSSLAGYRETQYF. CDR3 DNA: TGTGCCTCATCTTCGAGTCTAGCGGGATATCGAGAGACCCAGTACTTC.

This clone was seen only once. This rearrangement joins TRBV28 to TRBJ1-2; D gene ambiguous. With 2 bases removed from V and 2 bases from J, the gap between germline ends came to 9 bases. Germline CDR1 is MDHEN and CDR2 is SYDVKM. The CDR3 spans 14 residues. The CDR3 nucleotides are TGTGCCAGCAGTTTAAACACCCTGAACTATGGCTACACCTTC. This encodes CASSLNTLNYGYTF.

V is TRBV5-6 and J is TRBJ2-7; maybe TRBD1 (6 bases). In germline, CDR1 is SGHDT, CDR2 YYEEEE. The CDR3 sequence is 13 residues long. V lost 1 base to trimming and J lost 4 bases, with 9 bases between them. The DNA of the CDR3 is TGTGCCAGCAGCTTGACAGGGAGTTACGAGCAGTACTTC. Its protein product is CASSLTGSYEQYF.